This TCR beta chain came from a study of blood T cell repertoires in COVID-19. In the study overall: The study drew acute and convalescent COVID-19 samples from the United States, Italy and Spain. The cDNA or gDNA used as material had been derived from T cells, B-cell-depleted T cells, or PBMCs.

In the original analysis: The authors estimated nucleated cell counts from reference gene primer amplification. Measured with immunoSEQ multiplex PCR; TCRdb has only the in-frame clones, and not every one. D and trimming were read from the DNA, whereas the V and J calls and clone size are those reported in that table. The sample lists about 56,000 clones, around 84% occurring once. Germline-derived CDR1 and CDR2 are LGHNT and FRNRAP. The V end was cut by 6 bases, the J end by 3 bases, with 17 bases between. This CDR3 spans 15 amino acids. The TCR sequence derives from a woman at least 80 years old with acute or convalescent COVID-19. The source material was peripheral blood. The chain uses TRBV12-5 and TRBJ1-1, with TRBD1 as a possible D gene (6 bases). CDR3 in amino acids: CASGTGHRSDTEAFF. The CDR3 region has the DNA TGTGCTAGTGGCACGGGACATCGTTCGGACACTGAAGCTTTCTTT.